This entry describes one TCR beta chain. What it binds is not known. The sample comes from a study of CD8+ T cells in alopecia areata. Study-level points and caveats: Mice gave a clearer picture of TCR sharing than patients did, possibly for HLA-related reasons.

RNA was extracted and reverse transcribed into cDNA as the sequencing template. Assay used: immunoSEQ multiplex PCR; TCRdb lists only in-frame clones, some missing. The table lists approximately 150,000 clones, 58% of them singletons. Treatment here: oral pan-JAK inhibitor, 5-10 mg twice daily. This sample comprised CD4+ T cells sorted from blood, obtained at approximately week 60, from a patient treated with tofacitinib. The TCR sequence derives from a human donor with alopecia areata.

The CDR3 DNA reads as TGTGCCAGCAGTCGGCCTGTGAACACTGAAGCTTTCTTT. It translates to CASSRPVNTEAFF. The V call is TRBV28, the J call TRBJ1-1; D not resolved. The CDR3 loop spans 13 amino acids. The ends were cut back, 5 bases at V and 0 bases at J, with 7 bases in the middle. Germline CDR1 and CDR2: MDHEN and SYDVKM.